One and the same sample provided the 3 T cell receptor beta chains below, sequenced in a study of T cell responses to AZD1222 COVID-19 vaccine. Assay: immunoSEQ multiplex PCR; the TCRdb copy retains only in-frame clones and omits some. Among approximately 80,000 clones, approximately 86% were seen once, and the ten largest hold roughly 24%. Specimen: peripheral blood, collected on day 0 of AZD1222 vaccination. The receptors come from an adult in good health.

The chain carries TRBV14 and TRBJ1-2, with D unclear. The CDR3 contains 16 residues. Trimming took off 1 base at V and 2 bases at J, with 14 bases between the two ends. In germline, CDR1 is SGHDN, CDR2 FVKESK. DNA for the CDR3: TGTGCCAGCAGCCAAGCCACCCCTAGATCAAACTATGGCTACACCTTC. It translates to CASSQATPRSNYGYTF.

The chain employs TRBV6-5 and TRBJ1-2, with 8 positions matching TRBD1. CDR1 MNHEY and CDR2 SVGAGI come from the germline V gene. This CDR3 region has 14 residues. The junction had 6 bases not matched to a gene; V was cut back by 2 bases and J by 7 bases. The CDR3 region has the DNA TGTGCCAGCAGTTACCTTGACAGGGGAGTTGGCTACACCTTC. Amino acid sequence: CASSYLDRGVGYTF.

In DNA, the CDR3 is TGTGCCAGCAGGGCGACAGGTCGGGTCACTGAAGCTTTCTTT. Its protein is CASRATGRVTEAFF. The rearrangement uses TRBV6-5 and TRBJ1-1, with D maybe TRBD1 (6 bases). The CDR3 extends over 14 amino acids. Germline assignment: CDR1 MNHEY and CDR2 SVGAGI. Between the trimmed V and J ends, which lost 6 bases and 4 bases, there was a span of 15 bases.